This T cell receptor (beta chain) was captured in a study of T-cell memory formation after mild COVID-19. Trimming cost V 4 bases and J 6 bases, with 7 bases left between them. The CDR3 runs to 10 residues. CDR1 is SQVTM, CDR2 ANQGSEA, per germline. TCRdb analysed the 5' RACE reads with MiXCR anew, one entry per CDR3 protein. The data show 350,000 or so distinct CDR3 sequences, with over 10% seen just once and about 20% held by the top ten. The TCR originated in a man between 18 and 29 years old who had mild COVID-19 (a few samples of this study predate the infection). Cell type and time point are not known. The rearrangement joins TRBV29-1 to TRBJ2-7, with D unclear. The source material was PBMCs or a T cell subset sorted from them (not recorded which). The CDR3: CSVATTEQYF. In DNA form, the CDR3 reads TGCAGCGTTGCGACCACCGAGCAGTACTTC.